Listed below are T cell receptor beta chains from one sample, sequenced in a study of cytomegalovirus exposure and HLA in healthy donors. This table comes from immunoSEQ multiplex PCR, and its TCRdb copy is limited to in-frame clones, with some not included. The sample holds 98,000 or so clones, over 75% seen once. Sequenced material: PBMCs. The receptors come from a young woman in good health and CMV-seropositive. Both conserved end residues are part of each CDR3. The D gene is left open where the match is weak. Clone sizes are given selectively: once, few, many, or a class where the clone is expanded.

TRBJ1-1	.	TRBV28	few	TGTGCCAGCAGTCCCACGGTCACTGAAGCTTTCTTT	CASSPTVTEAFF
TRBJ2-1	.	TRBV21-1	.	TGTGCCAGCAGCAAACGGCTAGCGGTGAGAGGTGAGCAGTTCTTC	CASSKRLAVRGEQFF
TRBJ2-3	TRBD2	TRBV10-3	.	TGTGCCATCAGTGAGATGTCTAGCGGGACAGATACGCAGTATTTT	CAISEMSSGTDTQYF
TRBJ1-5	.	TRBV9	.	TGTGCCAGCAGCGTAGGGGGGCTCAATCAGCCCCAGCATTTT	CASSVGGLNQPQHF
TRBJ2-5	.	TRBV5-1	.	TGCGCCAGCAGCTTGGTTAGCGGAAGGGAGACCCAGTACTTC	CASSLVSGRETQYF
TRBJ1-1	.	TRBV15	.	TGTGCCACCAGCAGAGATAGAACAGTGAACACTGAAGCTTTCTTT	CATSRDRTVNTEAFF
TRBJ1-5	TRBD1	TRBV5-8	once	TGTGCCAGCAGCCGGGGACAGGGTATTGGTCAGCCCCAGCATTTT	CASSRGQGIGQPQHF
TRBJ2-3	.	TRBV7-3	.	TGTGCCAGCAGCTTAACCGGCGGGAGCACAGATACGCAGTATTTT	CASSLTGGSTDTQYF
TRBJ2-3	TRBD1	TRBV5-1	.	TGCGCCAGCACCACACAGGGGGCACTGGATACGCAGTATTTT	CASTTQGALDTQYF
TRBJ2-7	.	TRBV9	.	TGTGCCAGCAGCGTAGAGGACTACAGCTCCTACGAGCAGTACTTC	CASSVEDYSSYEQYF
TRBJ2-5	TRBD2	TRBV7-3	.	TGTGCCAGCAGCTTGATTGGCAGCGGGAGTATGGAGACCCAGTACTTC	CASSLIGSGSMETQYF
TRBJ1-5	.	TRBV12-5	.	TGTGCTAGTGGTTTGGACAGGGTCCCAAAGCCCCAGCATTTT	CASGLDRVPKPQHF
TRBJ2-7	.	TRBV7-9	.	TGTGCCAGCAGCTTAACACAGGGAGATCACGAGCAGTACTTC	CASSLTQGDHEQYF
TRBJ2-1	.	TRBV16	.	TGTGCCAGCAGCCAATTGGCGGGTGGAAATGAGCAGTTCTTC	CASSQLAGGNEQFF
TRBJ2-3	.	TRBV10-3	.	TGTGCCATCAGCACCGCCGGGACATCCGGCACAGATACGCAGTATTTT	CAISTAGTSGTDTQYF
TRBJ2-7	TRBD2	TRBV27	.	TGTGCCAGCAGCAACGGGGGCGGGAGGGCCTACGAGCAGTACTTC	CASSNGGGRAYEQYF
TRBJ1-6	TRBD1	TRBV4-2	.	TGTGCCAGCAGCCTCGGACAGGGTCGGAATAATTCACCCCTCCACTTT	CASSLGQGRNNSPLHF
TRBJ2-7	TRBD1	TRBV27	.	TGTGCCAGCAGTTTAGGGGCAGGGGGCTATTACGAGCAGTACTTC	CASSLGAGGYYEQYF
TRBJ1-1	.	TRBV5-6	.	TGTGCCAGCACGGGGAACGCTGAAGCTTTCTTT	CASTGNAEAFF
TRBJ2-3	TRBD1	TRBV19	.	TGTGCCAGTAGTAGCGTACAGGGGACAGATACGCAGTATTTT	CASSSVQGTDTQYF
TRBJ2-6	TRBD1	TRBV28	.	TGTGCCAGCAGTCCCCGACAGGGTCTTGGGCTTGGGGCCAACGTCCTGACTTTC	CASSPRQGLGLGANVLTF
TRBJ2-1	TRBD2	TRBV2	.	TGTGCCAGCAGCGGACTGGCGGGAGCCTACAATGAGCAGTTCTTC	CASSGLAGAYNEQFF
TRBJ1-2	.	TRBV19	.	TGTGCCAGTACCGGCGACAGTAACTATGGCTACACCTTC	CASTGDSNYGYTF
TRBJ2-2	TRBD1	TRBV27	.	TGTGCCAGCAGACTGGACAGGGGGCTCACCGGGGAGCTGTTTTTT	CASRLDRGLTGELFF
TRBJ2-5	TRBD1	TRBV6-1	.	TGTGCCAGCAGTCTAGACAGGGGGGAGACCCAGTACTTC	CASSLDRGETQYF
TRBJ1-1	TRBD1	TRBV6-5	.	TGTGCCAGCAGGACAGGGGCGAGGGCTGAAGCTTTCTTT	CASRTGARAEAFF
TRBJ2-7	TRBD2	TRBV13	.	TGTGCCAGCAGCCGTAACCCTAGCGGAGCCTACGAGCAGTACTTC	CASSRNPSGAYEQYF